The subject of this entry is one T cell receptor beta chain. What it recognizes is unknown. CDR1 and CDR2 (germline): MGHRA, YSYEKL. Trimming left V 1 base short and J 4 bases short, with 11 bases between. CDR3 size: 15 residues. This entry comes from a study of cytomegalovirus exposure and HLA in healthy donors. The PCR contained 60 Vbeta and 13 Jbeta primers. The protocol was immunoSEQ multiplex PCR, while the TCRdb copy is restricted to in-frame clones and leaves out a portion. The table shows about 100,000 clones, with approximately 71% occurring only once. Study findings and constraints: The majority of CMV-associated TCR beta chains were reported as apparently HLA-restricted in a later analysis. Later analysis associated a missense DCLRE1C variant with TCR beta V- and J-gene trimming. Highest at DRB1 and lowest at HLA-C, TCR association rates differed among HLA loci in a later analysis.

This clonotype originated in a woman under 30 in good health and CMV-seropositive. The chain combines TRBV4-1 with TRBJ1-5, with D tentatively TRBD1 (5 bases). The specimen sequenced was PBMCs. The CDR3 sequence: CASSQVVGGNQPQHF. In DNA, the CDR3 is TGCGCCAGCAGCCAAGTGGTCGGGGGGAATCAGCCCCAGCATTTT.